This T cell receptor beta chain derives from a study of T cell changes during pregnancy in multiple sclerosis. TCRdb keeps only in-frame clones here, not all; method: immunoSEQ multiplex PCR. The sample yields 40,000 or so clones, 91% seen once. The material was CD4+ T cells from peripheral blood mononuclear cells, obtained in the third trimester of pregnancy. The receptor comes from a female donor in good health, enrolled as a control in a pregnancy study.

Written as DNA, the CDR3 is TGTGCCTGGGGGGAGGAGACCCAGTACTTC. Encoded protein: CAWGEETQYF. V is TRBV30 and J is TRBJ2-5, with D possibly TRBD2 on 5 matching bases. In germline, CDR1 is GTSNPN, CDR2 SVGIG (reference sequence). V shed 5 bases and J shed 5 bases, with 6 bases lying between them. The CDR3 extends over 10 amino acids. Filled out from reference TRBV30 and TRBJ2-5, the complete variable domain reads SQTIHQWPATLVQPVGSPLSLECTVEGTSNPNLYWYRQAAGRGLQLLFYSVGIGQISSEVPQNLSASRPQDRQFILSSKKLLLSDSGFYLCAWGEETQYFGPGTRLLVL.